This T cell receptor beta chain was observed in a study of T cells in Graves' hyperthyroidism and ophthalmopathy. The wider study: Sampling of peripheral blood happened at initial diagnosis, prior to any treatment. General observations from the study: Most thyroid clonotypes that were expanded above 0.001 also turned up in blood. Through a model of 13 V-J features, ophthalmopathy was separated from stable hyperthyroidism.

Based on clinical symptoms, serum thyroxine and TRAb, thyroid ultrasound and orbital computed tomography, diagnoses were reached. As regards this clonotype: Antigen specificity is unknown.

The germline V gene encodes CDR1 SGDLS and CDR2 YYNGEE. This CDR3 has 14 residues. The J segment lost 4 bases and the V segment lost 6 bases, leaving 3 bases of the junction unmatched. The CDR3 regions of TCR beta were amplified from RNA transcripts. TCR CDR3 regions were first amplified by RT-PCR with HTBI primers. One entry per CDR3 protein results from TCRdb running MiXCR on the multiplex PCR reads. The repertoire holds under 800,000 distinct CDR3 sequences, roughly 15% seen once, with 10% in the top ten. The source of this sequence is a woman under 30 with Graves' hyperthyroidism. Sequenced material: blood. This chain uses TRBV9 with TRBJ2-2; 10 bases are shared with TRBD2. This chain's CDR3 is CASKSSGSTGELFF. CDR3 in DNA: TGTGCCAGCAAATCTAGCGGGAGCACCGGGGAGCTGTTTTTT.